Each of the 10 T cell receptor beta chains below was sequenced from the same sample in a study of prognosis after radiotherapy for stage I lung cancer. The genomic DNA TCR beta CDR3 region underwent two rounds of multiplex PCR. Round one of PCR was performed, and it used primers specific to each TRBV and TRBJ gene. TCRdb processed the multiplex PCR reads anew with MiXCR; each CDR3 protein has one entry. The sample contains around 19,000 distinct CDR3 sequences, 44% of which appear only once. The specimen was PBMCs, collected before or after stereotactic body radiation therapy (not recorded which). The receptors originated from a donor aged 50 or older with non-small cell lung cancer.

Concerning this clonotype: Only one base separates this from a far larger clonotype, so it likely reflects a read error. CDR3 nucleotide sequence: TGTGTCAGCAGAGCAGGACAGGGCAGGAACGAGCAGTACTTC. It codes for CVSRAGQGRNEQYF. The V call is TRBV7-2, the J call TRBJ2-7; 8 bases agree with TRBD1. The CDR3 is made up of 14 amino acids. The germline CDR1 and CDR2 sequences are SGHTA and FQGNSA.

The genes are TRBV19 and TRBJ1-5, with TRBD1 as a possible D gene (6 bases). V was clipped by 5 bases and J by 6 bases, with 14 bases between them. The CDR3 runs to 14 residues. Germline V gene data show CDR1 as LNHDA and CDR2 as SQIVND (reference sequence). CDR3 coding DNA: TGTGCCAGTAGTGTACAGGGAGGGGGTCAGCCCCAGCATTTT. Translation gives CASSVQGGGQPQHF.

CDR3 bases: TGTGCCAGCACACCAGACAGGGGTAACACTGAAGCTTTCTTT. This codes for CASTPDRGNTEAFF. This chain links TRBV25-1 with TRBJ1-1; TRBD1 matches 8 bases. This CDR3 has 14 residues. Germline-derived CDR1 and CDR2 are MGHDK and SYGVNS. J was trimmed by 2 bases and V by 7 bases; bases with no gene match: 6.

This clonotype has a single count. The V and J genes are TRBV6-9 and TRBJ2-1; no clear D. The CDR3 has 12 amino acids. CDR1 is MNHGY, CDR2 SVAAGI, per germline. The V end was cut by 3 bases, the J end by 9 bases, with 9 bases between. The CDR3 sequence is CASSYSFSEQFF. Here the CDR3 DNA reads TGTGCCAGCAGTTACTCCTTTAGTGAGCAGTTCTTC.

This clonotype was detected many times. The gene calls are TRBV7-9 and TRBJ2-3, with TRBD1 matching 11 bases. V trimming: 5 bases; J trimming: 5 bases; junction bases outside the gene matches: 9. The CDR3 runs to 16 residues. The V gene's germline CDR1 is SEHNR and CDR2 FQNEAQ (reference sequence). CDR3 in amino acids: CASSPHWTGGVDTQYF. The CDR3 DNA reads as TGTGCCAGCAGCCCCCACTGGACAGGGGGCGTAGATACGCAGTATTTT.

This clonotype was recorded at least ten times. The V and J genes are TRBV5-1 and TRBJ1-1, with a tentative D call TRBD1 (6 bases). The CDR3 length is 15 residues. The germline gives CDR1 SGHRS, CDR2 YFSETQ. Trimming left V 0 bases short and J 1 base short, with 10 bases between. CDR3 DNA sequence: TGCGCCAGCAGCTTGGTCTTAGGGGGGAACACTGAAGCTTTCTTT. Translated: CASSLVLGGNTEAFF.

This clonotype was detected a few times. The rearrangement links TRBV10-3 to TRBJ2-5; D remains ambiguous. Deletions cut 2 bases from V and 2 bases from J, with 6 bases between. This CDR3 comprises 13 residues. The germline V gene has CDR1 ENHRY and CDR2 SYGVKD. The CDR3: CAISEARQETQYF. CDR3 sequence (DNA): TGTGCCATCAGTGAGGCAAGGCAAGAGACCCAGTACTTC.

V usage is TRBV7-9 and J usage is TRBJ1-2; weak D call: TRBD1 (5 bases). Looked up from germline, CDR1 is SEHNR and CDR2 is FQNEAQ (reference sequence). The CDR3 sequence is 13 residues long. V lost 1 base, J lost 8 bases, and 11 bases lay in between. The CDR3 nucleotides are TGTGCCAGCAGCTTAGAACAGGTCGGCGGCTACACCTTC. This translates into CASSLEQVGGYTF.

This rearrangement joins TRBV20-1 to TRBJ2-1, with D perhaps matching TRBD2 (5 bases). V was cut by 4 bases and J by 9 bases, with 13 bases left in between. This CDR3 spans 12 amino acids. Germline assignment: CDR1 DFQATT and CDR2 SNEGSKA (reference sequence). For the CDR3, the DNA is TGCAGTGCTACCCGGACTGGTCTTGAGCAGTTCTTC. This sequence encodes CSATRTGLEQFF.

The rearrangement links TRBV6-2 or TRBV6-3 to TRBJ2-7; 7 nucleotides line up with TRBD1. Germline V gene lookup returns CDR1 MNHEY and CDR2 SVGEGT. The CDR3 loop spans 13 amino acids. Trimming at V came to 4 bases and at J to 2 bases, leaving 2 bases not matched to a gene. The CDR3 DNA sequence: TGTGCCAGCAGTTCACAGGGGACCTACGAGCAGTACTTC. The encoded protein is CASSSQGTYEQYF.